The sequence of this T cell receptor beta chain was determined in a study of CD4 T cells in relation to SARS-CoV-2 and coronaviruses. The wider study: ViraFEST: approximately 10-day antigen culture of PBMCs, then TCR beta CDR3 sequencing. Negative control cultures got HIV-1 Nef peptides or no peptide.

About this clone: Its antigen is undetermined.

Here immunoSEQ multiplex PCR was the method, and the copy in TCRdb shows in-frame clones only, minus some. The sample lists tens of thousands of clones; roughly 80% were seen once. The CDR3 consists of 15 residues. The V end was cut by 1 base, the J end by 3 bases, with 11 bases between. Germline V lookup: CDR1 SSHAT, CDR2 FNYEAQ (reference sequence). Before the COVID-19 pandemic, during about 2011-2019, CD4+ T cells were taken from unexposed donors. After about 10 days of culture, CD4+ T cells were isolated. Cells permitting, SARS-CoV-2 S/N and four cold-coronavirus spikes were tested on unexposed-donor CD4+ T cells.

The sequence was collected from a human donor in good health. Sequenced: CD4+ T cells from PBMCs, cultured in vitro. V and J are TRBV7-7 and TRBJ2-3; possibly TRBD1 for D (6 bases). CDR3 bases: TGTGCCAGCAGCTTAGAAGACAGGCCAACAGATACGCAGTATTTT. Encoded protein: CASSLEDRPTDTQYF.